Shown below are 24 T cell receptor beta chains from a single sample sequenced in a study of T-cell reconstitution after alpha-beta-depleted transplantation in children. Unique molecular identifiers were incorporated into the prepared TCRbeta library. TCRdb re-derived calls from the PCR reads in MiXCR, one entry per CDR3 protein. The data show a few hundred thousand distinct CDR3 sequences, with around 9.5% seen just once and 5% to 7% held by the top ten. The specimen was PBMCs from the stem cell graft donor, collected from the stem cell graft. These receptors originate from a human donor who donated a stem cell graft to a child with acute lymphoblastic leukemia.

Comment on this clonotype: A read error may explain this, as a much larger clone is one base away. This sequence joins TRBV13 and TRBJ2-1; D remains unclear. Trimming took off 8 bases at V and 0 bases at J, with 11 bases between the two ends. The CDR3 is made up of 14 amino acids. Looked up from germline, CDR1 is PRHDT and CDR2 is FYEKMQ (reference sequence). For the CDR3, the DNA is TGTGCCAGCGGCACCCGATCCTCCTACAATGAGCAGTTCTTC. Protein: CASGTRSSYNEQFF.

This clonotype was observed many times. V is TRBV9 and J is TRBJ2-3; 12 bases align to TRBD2. CDR3 length: 15 amino acids. The J segment lost 6 bases and the V segment lost 6 bases, leaving 8 bases of the junction unmatched. The germline CDR1 and CDR2 sequences are SGDLS and YYNGEE. CDR3 protein: CASTLAGGQFDTQYF. The CDR3 nucleotides are TGTGCCAGCACGCTAGCGGGGGGGCAATTTGATACGCAGTATTTT.

In this sample, this clonotype turned up many times. The rearrangement joins TRBV6-1 to TRBJ1-1; possibly TRBD1 for D (5 bases). The CDR3 has 15 residues. V lost 6 bases, J lost 1 base, and 15 bases lay in between. Germline values: CDR1 MNHNS, CDR2 SASEGT. CDR3 protein: CASRRTQVRNTEAFF. CDR3 nucleotide sequence: TGTGCCAGCAGGAGAACACAGGTGAGGAACACTGAAGCTTTCTTT.

This clonotype was found many times. The V call is TRBV20-1, the J call TRBJ2-5; D unresolved. The CDR3 extends over 11 amino acids. V gave up 7 bases and J gave up 7 bases, with 13 bases separating them. Germline CDR1 is DFQATT and CDR2 is SNEGSKA (reference sequence). CDR3 loop: CSDFLDRTQYF. The CDR3 DNA reads as TGCAGTGATTTTTTGGACCGGACCCAGTACTTC.

This clonotype showed up many times. The rearrangement uses TRBV7-7 and TRBJ1-3; a weak D match, TRBD1 (5 bases). This CDR3 comprises 15 residues. V was shortened by 4 bases and J by 2 bases, with 12 bases between the two germline ends. Germline-derived CDR1 and CDR2 are SSHAT and FNYEAQ (reference sequence). The CDR3 loop reads CASSWAVGPGNTIYF. CDR3 DNA sequence: TGTGCCAGCAGCTGGGCCGTGGGACCTGGAAACACCATATATTTT.

This clonotype was detected many times. V is TRBV9 and J is TRBJ2-7, with 8 bases lining up with TRBD2. This CDR3 has 14 residues. Looked up from germline, CDR1 is SGDLS and CDR2 is YYNGEE. V trimming: 7 bases; J trimming: 0 bases; junction bases outside the gene matches: 6. The CDR3 nucleotides are TGTGCCAGCGGACGCGGGGGGCTCTCCTACGAGCAGTACTTC. Translated, it gives CASGRGGLSYEQYF.

This clonotype has a count of ten or more. The gene calls are TRBV6-5 and TRBJ1-1; D gene ambiguous. Per the germline V gene, CDR1 is MNHEY and CDR2 is SVGAGI. CDR3 length: 15 amino acids. V was cut by 8 bases and J by 2 bases, with 18 bases left in between. The chain's CDR3 is CASGTDRFSNTEAFF. The CDR3, as DNA: TGTGCCAGCGGCACGGACCGGTTTTCAAACACTGAAGCTTTCTTT.

This clonotype has at least ten counts. CDR3 region: CASTLSSYDGELFF. The DNA for the CDR3 is TGCGCCAGCACCCTTTCGAGTTACGACGGGGAGCTGTTTTTT. The V call is TRBV5-1, the J call TRBJ2-2; no clear D gene. This CDR3 spans 14 amino acids. Trimming removed 6 bases from V and 7 bases from J, with 16 bases in between. Germline lookup yields CDR1 SGHRS and CDR2 YFSETQ. Variable domain in full (rest from reference TRBV5-1 and TRBJ2-2): KAGVTQTPRYLIKTRGQQVTLSCSPISGHRSVSWYQQTPGQGLQFLFEYFSETQRNKGNFPGRFSGRQFSNSRSEMNVSTLELGDSALYLCASTLSSYDGELFFGEGSRLTVL.

The chain is built from TRBV1 and TRBJ2-7; the table assigns TRBD1, which was not confirmed against the DNA. TRBV1 represents a pseudogene. The CDR3 contains 18 residues. The CDR3 is CTSSQDCWCCGGSYEQYF. In DNA form, the CDR3 reads TGCACCAGCAGCCAAGATTGTTGGTGCTGCGGGGGGTCCTACGAGCAGTACTTC.

Many counts were recorded for this clonotype. Here the CDR3 reads CASLSPGTPKSTGELFF. The CDR3 region has the DNA TGTGCCAGTCTTTCCCCCGGGACACCGAAAAGCACCGGGGAGCTGTTTTTT. The chain recombines TRBV2 with TRBJ2-2; the D gene is possibly TRBD1 (6 bases). This CDR3 has 17 residues. Deletions cut 9 bases from V and 4 bases from J, with 24 bases between. Per the germline V gene, CDR1 is SNHLY and CDR2 is FYNNEI. Based on the CDR3 plus reference TRBV2 and TRBJ2-2, the full variable domain is EPEVTQTPSHQVTQMGQEVILRCVPISNHLYFYWYRQILGQKVEFLVSFYNNEISEKSEIFDDQFSVERPDGSNFTLKIRSTKLEDSAMYFCASLSPGTPKSTGELFFGEGSRLTVL.

V usage is TRBV12-3 or TRBV12-4 and J usage is TRBJ1-6; 9 bases are shared with TRBD1. This CDR3 comprises 14 residues. The V segment lost 8 bases and the J segment 14 bases; nucleotides outside the gene matches: 13. The CDR3 here is CASAGQGMIGALHF. The CDR3 DNA reads as TGTGCCAGCGCCGGACAGGGGATGATCGGGGCCCTCCACTTT.

The table lists this clonotype with many counts. The genes are TRBV12-3 or TRBV12-4 and TRBJ1-1; possibly TRBD1 for D (6 bases). This CDR3 has 12 amino acids. The V gene lost 4 bases and the J gene lost 9 bases, with 12 bases spanning the gap. The CDR3 DNA follows: TGTGCCAGCAGTTGGAGGACAGCGCAAGCTTTCTTT. Translated, it gives CASSWRTAQAFF.

The chain combines TRBV6-5 with TRBJ2-7; D might be TRBD2 (6 bases). V was pared by 2 bases and J by 3 bases, with 20 bases between. In germline, CDR1 is MNHEY, CDR2 SVGAGI. The CDR3 runs to 17 residues. The CDR3 region has the DNA TGTGCCAGCAGTTACACGCAGGTGGGGGGTATCCACTACGAGCAGTACTTC. Protein sequence: CASSYTQVGGIHYEQYF.

This clonotype was recorded many times. The CDR3 here is CASSPLKTGTDTQYF. The CDR3 nucleotides are TGTGCCAGCTCACCCTTAAAAACAGGGACAGATACGCAGTATTTT. The rearrangement uses TRBV18 and TRBJ2-3; maybe TRBD1 (6 bases). CDR1 is KGHSH, CDR2 LQKENI, per germline. V dropped 3 bases and J dropped 3 bases, with 13 bases sitting between them. The CDR3 loop spans 15 amino acids.

This clonotype has just a few counts. The chain uses TRBV7-9 and TRBJ1-2; perhaps TRBD1 as D (5 bases). This CDR3 has 14 amino acids. V was pared by 4 bases and J by 8 bases, with 17 bases between. CDR1 SEHNR and CDR2 FQNEAQ come from the germline V gene (reference sequence). The DNA for the CDR3 is TGTGCCAGCAGCTACAGGACGGAGACTAGGGGCTACACCTTC. Amino acids: CASSYRTETRGYTF.

This chain links TRBV12-3 or TRBV12-4 with TRBJ1-4; unclear D gene. V lost 8 bases to trimming and J lost 2 bases, with 12 bases between them. The CDR3 has 14 residues. The CDR3 loop reads CASRTYQTNEKLFF. The CDR3 DNA sequence: TGTGCCAGCCGCACGTACCAGACTAATGAAAAACTGTTTTTT.

The chain uses TRBV20-1 and TRBJ2-5; D uncertain. This CDR3 is built from 13 residues. Germline CDR1 is DFQATT and CDR2 is SNEGSKA (reference sequence). The CDR3 reads CSAPGPSAETQYF. The CDR3 region has the DNA TGCTCAGCTCCAGGACCCTCGGCAGAGACCCAGTACTTC.

In its sample, this clonotype was seen many times. The chain recombines TRBV7-8 with TRBJ1-6, with D possibly being TRBD1 (5 bases). Trimming shortened V by 4 bases and J by 7 bases, and 5 bases separated the two germline ends. This CDR3 comprises 12 residues. CDR1 SGHVS and CDR2 FQNEAQ come from the germline V gene. For the CDR3, the DNA is TGTGCCAGCAGCTCAGGGAATTCACCCCTCCACTTT. This encodes CASSSGNSPLHF.

This clonotype has ten or more counts. J is TRBJ1-1 and V is TRBV7-2; D gene ambiguous. Trimming took 2 bases from V and 7 from J, leaving 11 bases between them. CDR1 and CDR2 from the germline V gene are SGHTA and FQGNSA. The CDR3 contains 13 residues. The CDR3 DNA follows: TGTGCCAGCAGCTTAAAACCCCAGGTTGAAGCTTTCTTT. Encoded protein: CASSLKPQVEAFF. The complete variable domain, with remaining parts taken from reference TRBV7-2 and TRBJ1-1, reads GAGVSQSPSNKVTEKGKDVELRCDPISGHTALYWYRQSLGQGLEFLIYFQGNSAPDKSGLPSDRFSAERTGGSVSTLTIQRTQQEDSAVYLCASSLKPQVEAFFGQGTRLTVV.

This clonotype was detected only a few times. The chain is built from TRBV11-3 and TRBJ2-7; no clear D. CDR3 length: 12 residues. Germline CDR1 and CDR2: SGHNT and YENEEA. V lost 0 bases, J lost 7 bases, and 7 bases lay in between. The CDR3 DNA reads as TGTGCCAGCAGCTTAGAAGGAAGGGAGCAGTACTTC. As protein: CASSLEGREQYF.

This clonotype has just a few counts. The CDR3 nucleotides are TGTGCCAGCAGCTCCCGTGTGGGGGCCGACACTGAAGCTTTCTTT. The encoded protein is CASSSRVGADTEAFF. The chain is built from TRBV11-2 and TRBJ1-1, with TRBD1 as a possible D gene (6 bases). The CDR3 consists of 15 residues. Germline-derived CDR1 and CDR2 are SGHAT and FQNNGV. V was trimmed by 4 bases and J by 3 bases, leaving 15 bases between them.

This clonotype was recorded a few times. The rearrangement joins TRBV5-1 to TRBJ2-7, with D perhaps TRBD1 (6 bases). Germline loops: CDR1 SGHRS, CDR2 YFSETQ. Trimming shortened V by 4 bases and J by 5 bases, and 16 bases separated the two germline ends. This CDR3 has 14 amino acids. The DNA of the CDR3 is TGCGCCAGCAGCAGAGATCAGGGGCTAGACGAGCAGTACTTC. Its protein is CASSRDQGLDEQYF.

For this clonotype: A single base separates this from a much larger clone, so it may be a read error. This chain connects TRBV5-1 to TRBJ1-2; the D is unclear. The V gene's germline CDR1 is SGHRS and CDR2 YFSETQ. V lost 2 bases and J lost 1, with 6 bases in between. This CDR3 is built from 13 residues. CDR3 in DNA: TGCGCCAGCAGCTTTGACGGTAACTATGGCTACACCTTC. It is translated as CASSFDGNYGYTF.

The chain recombines TRBV4-2 with TRBJ1-2; TRBD1 agrees at 7 bases. Germline CDR1 is LGHNA and CDR2 is YNFKEQ. CDR3 size: 17 residues. V shed 0 bases and J 2 bases; nucleotides not matched to a gene: 9. The CDR3 protein is CASSQDPGGSSNYGYTF. The CDR3 nucleotides are TGTGCCAGCAGCCAAGATCCAGGGGGAAGTTCGAACTATGGCTACACCTTC.